This T cell receptor beta chain was recovered during a study of blood T cell repertoires in COVID-19. About the research overall: The United States, Italy and Spain were the sources of the acute and convalescent COVID-19 samples. Sources were T cells, B-cell-depleted T cells, or PBMCs; the material itself was cDNA or gDNA.

Patients of the Seattle cohort, enrolled during active infection, were followed longitudinally. Original data processing: Using reference gene primer amplification, nucleated cell counts were estimated. Data came from immunoSEQ multiplex PCR; TCRdb stores just in-frame clones and leaves some out. The DNA gave D and trimming, while V, J and clone size come from that table. Of around 200,000 clones listed, around 75% are singletons. Germline values: CDR1 SGHTA, CDR2 FQGNSA. The length of the CDR3 is 16 residues. V lost 0 bases to trimming and J lost 3 bases; unmatched junction nucleotides: 7. This receptor was identified in a woman aged 40 to 49 with COVID-19, enrolled during active disease. The sequencing input was peripheral blood. The V and J genes are TRBV7-2 and TRBJ2-7; 8 bases align to TRBD2. The DNA for the CDR3 is TGTGCCAGCAGCTTAGCCGAGGGACTAGTTTTCTACGAGCAGTACTTC. Translating gives CASSLAEGLVFYEQYF.